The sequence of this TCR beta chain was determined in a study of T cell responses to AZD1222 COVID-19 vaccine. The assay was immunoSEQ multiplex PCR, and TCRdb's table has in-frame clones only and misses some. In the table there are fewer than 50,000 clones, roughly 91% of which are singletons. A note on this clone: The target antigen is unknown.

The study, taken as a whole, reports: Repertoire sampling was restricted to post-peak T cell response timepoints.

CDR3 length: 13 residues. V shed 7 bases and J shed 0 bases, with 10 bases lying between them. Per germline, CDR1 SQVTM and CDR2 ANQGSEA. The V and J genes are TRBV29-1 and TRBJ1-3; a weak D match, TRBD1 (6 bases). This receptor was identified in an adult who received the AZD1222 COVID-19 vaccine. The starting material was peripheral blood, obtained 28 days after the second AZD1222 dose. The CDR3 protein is CSAAGVSGNTIYF. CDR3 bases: TGCAGCGCTGCAGGGGTCTCTGGAAACACCATATATTTT.